This T cell receptor beta chain was found in a study of CD8+ T cells in alopecia areata. Indicated treatment: oral pan-JAK inhibitor, 5-10 mg twice daily. cDNA prepared by RNA extraction and subsequent reverse transcription served as the template for sequencing. Libraries were prepared by immunoSEQ multiplex PCR; TCRdb keeps only in-frame clonotypes and omits some of them. This sample has 80,000 or so clones, with around two thirds found just once. V shed 6 bases, J shed 8 bases, and the junction held 5 bases outside the gene matches. This CDR3 comprises 12 residues. Looked up from germline, CDR1 is SQVTM and CDR2 is ANQGSEA. Concerning this clone: What it binds is unknown.

The study, taken as a whole, reports: Clarity of TCR sharing across patients fell short of that in mice, possibly HLA-related. On tofacitinib, scalp and blood still held many of the expanded lesional clones. Tofacitinib yielded significantly lower scalp clonality and fewer expanded CD8+ clones among the top 100. Lesional scalp, notably in alopecia totalis/universalis, had clonality above that of normal scalp.

The sample was CD8+ T cells sorted from blood, taken at week 24, from a patient treated with tofacitinib. The chain recombines TRBV29-1 with TRBJ1-2; 11 bases are a match to TRBD1. The clonotype originates from a human donor with alopecia areata. CDR3 protein: CSVPDRGLGYTF. In DNA, the CDR3 is TGCAGCGTCCCGGACAGGGGGCTCGGCTACACCTTC.